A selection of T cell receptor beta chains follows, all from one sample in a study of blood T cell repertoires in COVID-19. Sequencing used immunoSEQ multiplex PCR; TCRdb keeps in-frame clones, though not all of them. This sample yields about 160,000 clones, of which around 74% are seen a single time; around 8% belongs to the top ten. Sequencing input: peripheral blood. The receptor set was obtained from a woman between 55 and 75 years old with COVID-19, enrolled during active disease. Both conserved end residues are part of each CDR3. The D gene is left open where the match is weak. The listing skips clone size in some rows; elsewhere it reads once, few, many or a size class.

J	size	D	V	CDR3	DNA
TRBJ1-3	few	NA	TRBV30	CAWSHRGLYGNTIYF	TGTGCCTGGAGTCATCGCGGGCTTTATGGAAACACCATATATTTT
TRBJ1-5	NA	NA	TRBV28	CASRIRPGQPQHF	TGTGCCAGCAGAATTAGACCGGGACAGCCCCAGCATTTT
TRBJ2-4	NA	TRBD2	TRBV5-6	CASSLHHLVGTSGENIQYF	TGTGCCAGCAGCTTGCATCACCTGGTGGGGACTAGCGGGGAAAACATTCAGTACTTC
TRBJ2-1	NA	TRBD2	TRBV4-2	CASSQHPQREQYEQFF	TGTGCCAGCAGCCAACACCCCCAGCGGGAGCAGTATGAGCAGTTCTTC
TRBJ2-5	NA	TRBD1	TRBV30	CALQGEETQYF	TGTGCCTTACAGGGGGAGGAGACCCAGTACTTC
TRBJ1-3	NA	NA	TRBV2	CASSEFGAREGNTIYF	TGTGCCAGCAGTGAATTTGGGGCGCGGGAAGGAAACACCATATATTTT
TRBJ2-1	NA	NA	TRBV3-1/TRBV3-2	CASSPMPGSEQFF	TGTGCCAGCAGCCCAATGCCTGGCTCTGAGCAGTTCTTC
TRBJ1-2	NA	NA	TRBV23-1	CASSQSPGGRGYGYTF	TGCGCCAGCAGTCAATCCCCCGGGGGAAGAGGCTATGGCTACACCTTC
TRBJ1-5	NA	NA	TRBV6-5	CASSRDSYNQPQHF	TGTGCCAGCAGCCGCGACAGCTACAATCAGCCCCAGCATTTT
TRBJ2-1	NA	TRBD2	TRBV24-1	CATSDPRGAGVPDEQFF	TGTGCCACCAGTGATCCTCGGGGAGCGGGAGTCCCTGATGAGCAGTTCTTC
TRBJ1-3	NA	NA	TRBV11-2	CASRTDSSGNTIYF	TGTGCCAGCAGAACGGACAGCTCTGGAAACACCATATATTTT
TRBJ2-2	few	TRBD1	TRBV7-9	CASSSTGAGELFF	TGTGCCAGCAGCTCCACAGGGGCCGGGGAGCTGTTTTTT
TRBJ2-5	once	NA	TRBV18	CASSPRGGIRGETQYF	TGTGCCAGCTCACCACGCGGGGGAATCAGGGGAGAGACCCAGTACTTC
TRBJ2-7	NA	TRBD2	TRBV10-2	CASKGASGGYEQYF	TGCGCCAGCAAAGGCGCTAGCGGGGGCTACGAGCAGTACTTC
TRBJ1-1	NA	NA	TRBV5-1	CASSLVGRINTEAFF	TGCGCCAGCAGCTTGGTAGGCAGGATCAACACTGAAGCTTTCTTT
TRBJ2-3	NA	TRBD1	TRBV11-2	CASSLATGGGTDTQYF	TGTGCCAGCAGCTTAGCGACAGGGGGAGGCACAGATACGCAGTATTTT
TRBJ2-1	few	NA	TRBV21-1	CASSKGYRGTLRQDSYNEQFF	TGTGCCAGCAGCAAAGGGTACAGGGGGACTCTTAGACAAGACTCCTACAATGAGCAGTTCTTC
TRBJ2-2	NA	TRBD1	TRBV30	CAGQVLNTGELFF	TGTGCCGGACAGGTCTTGAACACCGGGGAGCTGTTTTTT
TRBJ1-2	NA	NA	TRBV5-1	CASSLDGQHYGYTF	TGCGCCAGCAGCTTGGATGGACAGCACTATGGCTACACCTTC
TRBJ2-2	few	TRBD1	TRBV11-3	CASSLRGQTGELFF	TGTGCCAGCTCCCTCAGGGGACAGACCGGGGAGCTGTTTTTT
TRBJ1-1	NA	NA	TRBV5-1	CATSPGRRAEAFF	TGCGCCACCAGCCCGGGCAGGCGGGCTGAAGCTTTCTTT
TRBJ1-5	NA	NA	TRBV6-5	CASSNPGGGQPQHF	TGTGCCAGCAGTAACCCAGGTGGTGGTCAGCCCCAGCATTTT
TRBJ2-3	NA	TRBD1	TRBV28	CASSSPQGALDTQYF	TGTGCCAGCAGTTCCCCCCAGGGGGCATTGGATACGCAGTATTTT
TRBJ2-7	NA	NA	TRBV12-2	CASRPQGYLYEQYF	TGTGCAAGTCGCCCTCAGGGATACCTGTACGAGCAGTACTTC
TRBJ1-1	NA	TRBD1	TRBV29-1	CSVGDRSSAEAFF	TGCAGCGTTGGGGACAGGTCGAGCGCTGAAGCTTTCTTT
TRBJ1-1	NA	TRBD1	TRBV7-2	CASSQPSRDRATEAFF	TGTGCCAGCAGCCAACCGTCCCGGGACAGGGCCACTGAAGCTTTCTTT
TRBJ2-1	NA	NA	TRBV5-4	CASSLQQTQGSEQFF	TGTGCCAGCAGCTTGCAGCAAACCCAGGGGAGTGAGCAGTTCTTC
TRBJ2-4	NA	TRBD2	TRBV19	CASSPRTSGSSTKNIQYF	TGTGCCAGTAGCCCCCGGACTAGCGGGAGTTCAACCAAAAACATTCAGTACTTC
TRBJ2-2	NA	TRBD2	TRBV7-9	CASSSIAGGSTGELFF	TGTGCCAGCAGCTCTATAGCGGGAGGGTCCACCGGGGAGCTGTTTTTT
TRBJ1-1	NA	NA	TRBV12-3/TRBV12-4	CASAWTRGTEAFF	TGTGCCAGCGCCTGGACCAGGGGCACTGAAGCTTTCTTT